The 5 T cell receptor beta chains reported below all come from one sample, sequenced in a study of somatic mutations in cytotoxic T cells in rheumatoid arthritis. The protocol was immunoSEQ multiplex PCR, while the TCRdb copy is restricted to in-frame clones and leaves out a portion. The sample contains about 7,100 clones, just under 80% of which appear only once. Sequenced input: CD8+ T cells sorted from blood. The receptor set was obtained from an adult with rheumatoid arthritis.

The chain is built from TRBV28 and TRBJ2-3; the D gene is possibly TRBD1 (6 bases). Trimming took 6 bases from V and 3 from J, leaving 10 bases between them. From germline, CDR1 is MDHEN and CDR2 SYDVKM. The CDR3 length is 13 residues. The CDR3 loop is CASSPTGTDTQYF. CDR3 DNA sequence: TGTGCCAGCAGCCCCACAGGGACAGATACGCAGTATTTT.

This chain connects TRBV5-5 to TRBJ2-5; perhaps TRBD1 as D (5 bases). Trimming pared 4 bases from V and 1 base from J, leaving 11 bases between. The CDR3 covers 14 residues. Germline V gives CDR1 SGHKS, CDR2 YYEKEE (reference sequence). The DNA for the CDR3 is TGTGCCAGCAGCAACAACCAGGGCCAAGAGACCCAGTACTTC. Protein product: CASSNNQGQETQYF.

This clone has only one observation. The CDR3 DNA sequence: TGTGCCAGCAGTTACGAGGCCGGGACAGCGTCCTACGAGCAGTACTTC. This gives the protein CASSYEAGTASYEQYF. The rearrangement joins TRBV6-6 to TRBJ2-7; TRBD1 agrees at 7 bases. V shed 2 bases, J shed 1 base, and the junction held 8 bases outside the gene matches. Germline V CDR1 and CDR2: MNHNY, SVGAGI (reference sequence). The CDR3 totals 16 residues.

The V call is TRBV5-5, the J call TRBJ1-1, with D uncertain. This CDR3 has 15 residues. V lost 6 bases and J lost 1, with 16 bases in between. Germline-derived CDR1 and CDR2 are SGHKS and YYEKEE (reference sequence). CDR3 bases: TGTGCCAGCAACCTCAGAGGGCAAACGAACACTGAAGCTTTCTTT. It translates to CASNLRGQTNTEAFF.

The chain has TRBV7-2 and TRBJ2-2; 10 bases are shared with TRBD1. In germline, CDR1 is SGHTA, CDR2 FQGNSA. CDR3 length equals 16 residues. Losses at the gene ends were 7 bases for V and 2 bases for J; bases not matched to a gene: 7. CDR3 sequence reads: CASNHRDRGNTGELFF. CDR3 DNA: TGTGCCAGCAACCACCGGGACAGGGGAAACACCGGGGAGCTGTTTTTT.